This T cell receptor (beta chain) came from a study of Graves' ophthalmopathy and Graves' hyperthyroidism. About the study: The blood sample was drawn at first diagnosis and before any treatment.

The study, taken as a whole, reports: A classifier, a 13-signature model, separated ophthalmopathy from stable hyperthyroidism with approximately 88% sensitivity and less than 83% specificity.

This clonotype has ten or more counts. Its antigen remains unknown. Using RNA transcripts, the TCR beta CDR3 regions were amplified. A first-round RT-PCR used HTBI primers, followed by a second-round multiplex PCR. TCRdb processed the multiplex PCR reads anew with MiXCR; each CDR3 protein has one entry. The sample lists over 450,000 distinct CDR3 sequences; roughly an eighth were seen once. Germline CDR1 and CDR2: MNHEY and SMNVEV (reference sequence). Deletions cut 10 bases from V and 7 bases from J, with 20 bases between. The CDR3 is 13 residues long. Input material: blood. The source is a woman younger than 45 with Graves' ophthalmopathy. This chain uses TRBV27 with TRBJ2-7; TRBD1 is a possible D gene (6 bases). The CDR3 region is CATGSGALGEQYF. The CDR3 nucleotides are TGTGCCACCGGCTCAGGGGCGCTGGGGGAGCAGTACTTC.